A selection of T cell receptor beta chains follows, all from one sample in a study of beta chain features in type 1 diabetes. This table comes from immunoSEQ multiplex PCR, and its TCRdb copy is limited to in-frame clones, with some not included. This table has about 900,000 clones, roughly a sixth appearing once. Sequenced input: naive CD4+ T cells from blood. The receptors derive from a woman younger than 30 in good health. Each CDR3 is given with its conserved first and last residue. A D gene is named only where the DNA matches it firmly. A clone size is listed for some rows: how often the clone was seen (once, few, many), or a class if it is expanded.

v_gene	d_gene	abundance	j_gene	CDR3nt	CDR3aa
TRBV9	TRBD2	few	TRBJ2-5	TGTGCCAGCAGCGAAGGGTTACTAGCGGGGATGCAAGAGACCCAGTACTTC	CASSEGLLAGMQETQYF
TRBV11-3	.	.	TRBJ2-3	TGTGCCAGCAGCTCGGGACTGGCGCAGTATTTT	CASSSGLAQYF
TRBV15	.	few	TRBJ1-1	TGTGCCACCAGCAGAGCCCCCGGGTATGGTGAAGCTTTCTTT	CATSRAPGYGEAFF
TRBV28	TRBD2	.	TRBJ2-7	TGTGCCAGCAGTTTGGGGACTAGGTCCTACGAGCAGTACTTC	CASSLGTRSYEQYF
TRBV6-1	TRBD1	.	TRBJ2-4	TGTGCCAGCAGTGACGGGACAGCTAAAAACATTCAGTACTTC	CASSDGTAKNIQYF
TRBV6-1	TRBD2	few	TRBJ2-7	TGTGCCAGCTCCCCGGGCGGGAGGCCCTACGAGCAGTACTTC	CASSPGGRPYEQYF
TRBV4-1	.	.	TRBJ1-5	TGCGCCAGCAGCCAAGTTTCGGGGCTGGGGAATCAGCCCCAGCATTTT	CASSQVSGLGNQPQHF
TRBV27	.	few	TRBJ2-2	TGTGCCAGCAGTTTATACATCACCGGGGAGCTGTTTTTT	CASSLYITGELFF
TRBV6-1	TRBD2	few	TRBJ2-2	TGTGCCAGCAGGGGGACTAGCGGGATGACCGGGGAGCTGTTTTTT	CASRGTSGMTGELFF
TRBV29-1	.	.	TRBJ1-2	TGCAGCGTCACTAGAACCGGGACATCGTATGGCTACACCTTC	CSVTRTGTSYGYTF
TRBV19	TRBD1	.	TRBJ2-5	TGTGCCAGTAGTATTCAGGGGACAGGACAAGAGACCCAGTACTTC	CASSIQGTGQETQYF
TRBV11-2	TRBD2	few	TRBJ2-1	TGTGCCAGCAGCCTTAGACTAGCGGGTACGCGAAACAATGAGCAGTTCTTC	CASSLRLAGTRNNEQFF
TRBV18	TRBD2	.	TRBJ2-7	TGTGCCAGCTCACCGATTGCGGGAGGACCGACGGAGCAGTACTTC	CASSPIAGGPTEQYF
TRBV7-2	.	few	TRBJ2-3	TGTGCCAGCAGCTTAGTGCAGGGAACAGATACGCAGTATTTT	CASSLVQGTDTQYF
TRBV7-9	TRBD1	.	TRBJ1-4	TGTGCCAGCAGTCAAGGTATCCGGGACAGGGACGAAAAACTGTTTTTT	CASSQGIRDRDEKLFF
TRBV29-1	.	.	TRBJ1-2	TGCAGCGTTGTCGGCCGGTTAAACATGCATGGCTACACCTTC	CSVVGRLNMHGYTF
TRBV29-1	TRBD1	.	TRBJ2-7	TGCAGCGTGGGGACAGTGGGGAACGAGCAGTACTTC	CSVGTVGNEQYF
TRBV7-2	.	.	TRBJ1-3	TGTGCCAGCAGCTTAGGGGGCGGGCAGGTCTCTGGAAACACCATATATTTT	CASSLGGGQVSGNTIYF
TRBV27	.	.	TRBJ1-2	TGTGCCAGCAGTTTTAGAACCTCCGCTAACTATGGCTACACCTTC	CASSFRTSANYGYTF
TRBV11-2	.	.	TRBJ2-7	TGTGCCAGCAGCTTAAGTATGTCTGCGGTCCACTCCTACGAGCAGTACTTC	CASSLSMSAVHSYEQYF
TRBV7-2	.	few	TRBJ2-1	TGTGCCAGCAGCTTAGGACTCTTCTCCTACAATGAGCAGTTCTTC	CASSLGLFSYNEQFF
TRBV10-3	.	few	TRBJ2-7	TGTGCCATCAGTGACCCCAAGGGTAAGACTTTCTCCTACGAGCAGTACTTC	CAISDPKGKTFSYEQYF
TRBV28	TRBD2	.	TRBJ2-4	TGTGCCAGCGGGACTAGCACTCGGGCCAAAAACATTCAGTACTTC	CASGTSTRAKNIQYF
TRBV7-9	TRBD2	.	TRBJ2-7	TGTGCCAGCTCCAAGGGAACTAGCGGGAGGACCTACGAGCAGTACTTC	CASSKGTSGRTYEQYF
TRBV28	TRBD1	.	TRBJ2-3	TGTGCCAGCGCAGGGACAGTCGAAGATGCGCAGTATTTT	CASAGTVEDAQYF
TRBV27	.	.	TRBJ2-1	TGTGCCAGCAGTTCCAGCCCGCGGCTAAATGAGCAGTTCTTC	CASSSSPRLNEQFF
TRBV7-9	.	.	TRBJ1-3	TGTGCCAGCAGCCCCAATCGTGCGGGACACACCATATATTTT	CASSPNRAGHTIYF
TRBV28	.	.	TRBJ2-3	TGTGCCAGCAGCGCGCAGACAGATACGCAGTATTTT	CASSAQTDTQYF
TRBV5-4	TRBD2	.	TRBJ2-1	TGTGCCAGCAGCTTCCCACGTCCGGGACTAGCGGGAGGGTCCTACAATGAGCAGTTCTTC	CASSFPRPGLAGGSYNEQFF
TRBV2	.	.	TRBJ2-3	TGTGCCAGCAGAAGCGGTTATAGCACAGATACGCAGTATTTT	CASRSGYSTDTQYF
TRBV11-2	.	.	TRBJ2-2	TGTGCCAGCAGCTTCCGGGACACTATCATCCGCCGGGGGGCCGGGGAGCTGTTTTTT	CASSFRDTIIRRGAGELFF
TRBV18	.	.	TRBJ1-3	TGTGCCAGCTCACACGGGGGGAAGTCTGGAAACACCATATATTTT	CASSHGGKSGNTIYF
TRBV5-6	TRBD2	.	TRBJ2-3	TGTGCCAGCAGCCTGGTAGGACTAGCGGGAGGGGATACGCAGTATTTT	CASSLVGLAGGDTQYF
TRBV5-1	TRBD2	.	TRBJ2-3	TGCGCCAGCAGCTCGACCCTAGCGGGAGGGGGCCCAGATACGCAGTATTTT	CASSSTLAGGGPDTQYF
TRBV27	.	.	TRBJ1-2	TGTGCCAGCAGCGCGGCGGAAGATCGGGGCTATGGCTACACCTTC	CASSAAEDRGYGYTF
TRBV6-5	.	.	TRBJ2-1	TGTGCCAGCAGTTACCTAACAGGGCCCCGAGAGGATGAGCAGTTCTTC	CASSYLTGPREDEQFF
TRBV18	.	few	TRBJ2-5	TGTGCCAGCTCACCCCTCCAAGAGACCCAGTACTTC	CASSPLQETQYF
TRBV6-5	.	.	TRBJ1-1	TGTGCCAGCAGTTTTCACGCAAGGGGTACTGAAGCTTTCTTT	CASSFHARGTEAFF
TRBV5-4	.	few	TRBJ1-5	TGTGCCAGCAGCTTGATAGGATTCAATCAGCCCCAGCATTTT	CASSLIGFNQPQHF
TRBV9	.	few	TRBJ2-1	TGTGCCAGCAGCACCGGGACTCCGCGGGCTAATGAGCAGTTCTTC	CASSTGTPRANEQFF
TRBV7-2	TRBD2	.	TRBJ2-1	TGTGCCAGCAGCTTAGTCGGATCGGGACTAGTAGGAAATGAGCAGTTCTTC	CASSLVGSGLVGNEQFF
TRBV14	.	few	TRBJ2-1	TGTGCCAGCAGCCACTACCCAATAGGGGTGCACCAGGGTGAGCAGTTCTTC	CASSHYPIGVHQGEQFF
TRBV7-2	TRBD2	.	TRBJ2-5	TGTGCCAGCAGCTTAGAAAATAGCGGGAGGGGAGAAGAGACCCAGTACTTC	CASSLENSGRGEETQYF
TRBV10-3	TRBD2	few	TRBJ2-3	TGTGCCATCTCTAGCGGGAGCGCAGATACGCAGTATTTT	CAISSGSADTQYF
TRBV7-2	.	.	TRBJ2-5	TGTGCCAGCAGCTTAGCTGTTGACTCTCTACAAGAGACCCAGTACTTC	CASSLAVDSLQETQYF
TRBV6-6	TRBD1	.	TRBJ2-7	TGTGCCAGCACGCCGGGACAGGGGGTTTACGAGCAGTACTTC	CASTPGQGVYEQYF